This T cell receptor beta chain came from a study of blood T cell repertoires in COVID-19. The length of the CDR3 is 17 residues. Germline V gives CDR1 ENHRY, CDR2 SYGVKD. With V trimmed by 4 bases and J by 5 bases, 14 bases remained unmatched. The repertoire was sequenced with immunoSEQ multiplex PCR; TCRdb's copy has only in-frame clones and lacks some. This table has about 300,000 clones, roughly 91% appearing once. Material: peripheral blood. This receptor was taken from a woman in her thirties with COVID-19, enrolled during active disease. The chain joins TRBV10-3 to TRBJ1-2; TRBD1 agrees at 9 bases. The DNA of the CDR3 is TGTGCCATCAGTGGGGGCACAGGGGGCACCGCACTTTATGGCTACACCTTC. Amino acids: CAISGGTGGTALYGYTF.